The 30 T cell receptor beta chains below all came from one sample that was sequenced in a study of T cells in Graves' hyperthyroidism and ophthalmopathy. Amplification of TCR beta CDR3 regions was performed using RNA transcripts as template. In the first-round RT-PCR of the TCR CDR3, the HTBI primer set was used. TCRdb re-called the multiplex PCR reads with MiXCR, one entry per CDR3 protein. The data contain approximately 490,000 distinct CDR3 sequences, around a fifth of them seen just once; the ten biggest clones take up 45% to 50%. The specimen was blood. The receptor source for this set is a woman between 65 and 79 years old with Graves' ophthalmopathy.

On this clonotype: A much bigger clone sits one base away, suggesting this may be a read error. V gene TRBV2 combines with J gene TRBJ1-1, with TRBD1 as a possible D gene (5 bases). Germline V gives CDR1 SNHLY, CDR2 FYNNEI. This CDR3 is built from 15 residues. CDR3 in amino acids: CASSGQWPLNTQAFF. The CDR3 nucleotides are TGTGCCAGCAGTGGACAGTGGCCCTTGAACACTCAAGCTTTCTTT.

The chain links TRBV6-5 to TRBJ2-7; maybe TRBD2 (6 bases). Germline V lookup: CDR1 MNHEY, CDR2 SVGAGI. Trimming left V 5 bases short and J 5 bases short, with 16 bases between. The CDR3 is made up of 14 amino acids. CDR3 amino acids: CASSHATSGDEQYF. The CDR3 bases are TGTGCCAGCAGTCACGCTACGTCGGGGGACGAGCAGTACTTC.

This clonotype was observed a handful of times. The chain links TRBV24-1 to TRBJ1-5; the match to TRBD1 covers 11 bases. Germline CDR1 is KGHDR and CDR2 is SFDVKD. The CDR3 contains 17 residues. The V gene end was trimmed by 3 bases and the J gene end by 5 bases; junction bases not matched to a gene: 8. CDR3 sequence: CATSDPDPGQGDQPQHF. In DNA, the CDR3 is TGTGCCACCAGTGATCCAGATCCGGGACAGGGGGATCAGCCCCAGCATTTT.

The rearrangement uses TRBV7-8 and TRBJ1-6; D remains unclear. Germline loops: CDR1 SGHVS, CDR2 FQNEAQ. The CDR3 loop spans 13 amino acids. V was shortened by 5 bases and J by 10 bases, with 12 bases between the two germline ends. The CDR3 coding sequence is TGTGCCAGCAGCGCCCGGACGGGCTCACCCCTCCACTTT. Residues: CASSARTGSPLHF.

The chain uses TRBV10-3 and TRBJ2-5; D is possibly TRBD2 (5 bases). CDR1 is ENHRY, CDR2 SYGVKD, per germline. V lost 2 bases and J lost 4, with 5 bases in between. The CDR3 covers 12 residues. For the CDR3, the DNA is TGTGCCATCAGTGAGCGGGGAGAGACCCAGTACTTC. This gives the protein CAISERGETQYF.

The V and J genes are TRBV6-5 and TRBJ1-5; maybe TRBD1 (5 bases). Per the germline V gene, CDR1 is MNHEY and CDR2 is SVGAGI. V lost 2 bases, J lost 0 bases, and 14 bases lay in between. The CDR3 covers 17 residues. The CDR3 spells CASSYPPFGTSNQPQHF. In DNA, the CDR3 is TGTGCCAGCAGTTACCCCCCCTTTGGGACTAGCAATCAGCCCCAGCATTTT.

The chain links TRBV6-1 to TRBJ1-2; D is uncertain. Trimming took off 5 bases at V and 0 bases at J, with 7 bases between the two ends. Germline CDR1 and CDR2: MNHNS and SASEGT. The CDR3 contains 13 residues. CDR3: CASSRHANYGYTF. For the CDR3, the DNA is TGTGCCAGCAGTAGGCACGCTAACTATGGCTACACCTTC.

The genes are TRBV10-2 and TRBJ2-5; 9 bases are a match to TRBD2. The CDR3 contains 16 residues. The V gene end was trimmed by 2 bases and the J gene end by 4 bases; junction bases not matched to a gene: 8. Germline lookup yields CDR1 WSHSY and CDR2 SAAADI. Written as DNA, the CDR3 is TGCGCCAGCAGTGAGCTGAGAGCTAGCGGGATAGAGACCCAGTACTTC. This sequence encodes CASSELRASGIETQYF.

The chain recombines TRBV30 with TRBJ2-7; 8 bases are a match to TRBD2. Germline V gene sequence: CDR1 GTSNPN, CDR2 SVGIG (reference sequence). This CDR3 region has 16 residues. The ends lost 0 bases at V and 3 bases at J; junction bases unmatched: 10. The CDR3 nucleotides are TGTGCCTGGAGTGTACGAAAAGCGGCGGGAGGCTACGAGCAGTACTTC. Its protein product is CAWSVRKAAGGYEQYF.

Only a few counts were recorded for this clonotype. This chain uses TRBV30 with TRBJ1-2; D remains ambiguous. Germline CDR1 GTSNPN, CDR2 SVGIG (reference sequence). V was clipped by 0 bases and J by 2 bases, with 10 bases between them. The CDR3 is made up of 14 amino acids. CDR3: CAWSVTGINYGYTF. Here the CDR3 DNA reads TGTGCCTGGAGTGTAACCGGGATCAACTATGGCTACACCTTC.

This clonotype was recorded a few times. The chain employs TRBV30 and TRBJ1-2; possibly TRBD1 for D (5 bases). CDR1 is GTSNPN and CDR2 is SVGIG in the germline V gene (reference sequence). Trimming took 2 bases from V and 2 from J, leaving 15 bases between them. The CDR3 length is 15 residues. The CDR3 bases are TGTGCCTGGAGTAGGGGAGTGGGGTCAAACTATGGCTACACCTTC. This translates into CAWSRGVGSNYGYTF. Full variable domain (outside the CDR3, taken from reference TRBV30 and TRBJ1-2): SQTIHQWPATLVQPVGSPLSLECTVEGTSNPNLYWYRQAAGRGLQLLFYSVGIGQISSEVPQNLSASRPQDRQFILSSKKLLLSDSGFYLCAWSRGVGSNYGYTFGSGTRLTVV.

In DNA, the CDR3 is TGTGCCAGCAGCTTAAGGGGCCATGAGGCCGGGGAGCTGTTTTTT. Translating gives CASSLRGHEAGELFF. The chain couples TRBV7-3 to TRBJ2-2; weak D call: TRBD1 (5 bases). The germline V gene has CDR1 SGHTA and CDR2 FQGTGA. The CDR3 extends over 15 amino acids. V lost 1 base, J lost 6 bases, and 12 bases lay in between.

The J gene is TRBJ2-1, the V gene TRBV9; D is possibly TRBD2 (6 bases). CDR1 is SGDLS, CDR2 YYNGEE, per germline. The CDR3 has 16 amino acids. Trimming removed 2 bases at V and 2 bases at J, with 14 bases between. CDR3 sequence (DNA): TGTGCCAGCAGCGTGGGACGGGGCGGGGCCTACAATGAGCAGTTCTTC. Translating it yields CASSVGRGGAYNEQFF.

This clonotype has a handful of counts. This sequence joins TRBV3-1 and TRBJ2-1; 9 bases match TRBD1. Germline CDR1 and CDR2: LGHDT and YNNKEL (reference sequence). J lost 9 bases, V lost 6 bases, and 9 bases had no gene match. The CDR3 is 14 amino acids. CDR3 sequence reads: CASSYSGTGSEQFF. CDR3 sequence (DNA): TGTGCCAGCAGTTATTCCGGGACAGGGTCTGAGCAGTTCTTC.

CDR3 sequence reads: CASSPGQLDPYQYF. CDR3 coding DNA: TGCGCCAGCAGCCCGGGACAACTAGATCCCTACCAGTACTTC. The V and J genes are TRBV5-1 and TRBJ2-5, with D maybe TRBD1 (6 bases). The CDR3 has 14 amino acids. Trimming stripped 4 bases from V and 10 bases from J, with 20 bases between. Germline V gene sequence: CDR1 SGHRS, CDR2 YFSETQ.

The sample holds a few counts of this clonotype. The rearrangement uses TRBV6-1 and TRBJ1-2; D gene unclear. This CDR3 has 13 residues. Germline V gene sequence: CDR1 MNHNS, CDR2 SASEGT. The V end was cut by 6 bases, the J end by 4 bases, with 12 bases between. CDR3 in amino acids: CASSPGRAYGYTF. For the CDR3, the DNA is TGTGCCAGCAGCCCCGGTCGGGCCTATGGCTACACCTTC.

The genes are TRBV20-1 and TRBJ2-7, with 8 bases aligning to TRBD2. Trimming removed 0 bases from V and 5 bases from J; junction bases left unmatched: 6. In germline, CDR1 is DFQATT, CDR2 SNEGSKA (reference sequence). The CDR3 runs 14 residues. The CDR3 reads CSAREAGVFDEQYF. The DNA of the CDR3 is TGCAGTGCTAGAGAAGCGGGAGTATTCGACGAGCAGTACTTC.

A few counts support this clonotype. The chain carries TRBV19 and TRBJ2-7; TRBD1 might be the D (5 bases). This CDR3 has 14 residues. The germline CDR1 and CDR2 sequences are LNHDA and SQIVND (reference sequence). V was pared by 3 bases and J by 4 bases, with 13 bases between. For the CDR3, the DNA is TGTGCCAGTAGTATCGACAGTACCCCTTACGAGCAGTACTTC. It yields the protein CASSIDSTPYEQYF.

The genes are TRBV4-2 and TRBJ2-3; 12 nucleotides line up with TRBD2. The V and J ends lost 4 bases and 4 bases, in that order; junction bases with no gene match: 3. This CDR3 is 15 amino acids long. Germline V gene sequence: CDR1 LGHNA, CDR2 YNFKEQ. The DNA of the CDR3 is TGTGCCAGCAGCCTTCGGACTAGCGGGGCAGATACGCAGTATTTT. Protein sequence: CASSLRTSGADTQYF.

The chain has TRBV11-2 and TRBJ1-1, with D tentatively TRBD1 (6 bases). V lost 5 bases and J 0 bases, leaving 25 bases between the germline ends. Germline V gene data show CDR1 as SGHAT and CDR2 as FQNNGV. The CDR3 is 19 residues long. CDR3 nucleotides: TGTGCCAGCAGCCACAGGTCCGCAGGACAGACGAATTTGAACACTGAAGCTTTCTTT. It codes for CASSHRSAGQTNLNTEAFF.

This sequence joins TRBV19 and TRBJ2-5; a weak D match, TRBD1 (6 bases). The CDR3 contains 12 residues. Germline V gene sequence: CDR1 LNHDA, CDR2 SQIVND (reference sequence). V was trimmed by 6 bases and J by 2 bases, leaving 7 bases between them. As DNA, the CDR3 is TGTGCCAGTAGCAGGGGTCAAGAGACCCAGTACTTC. Translating gives CASSRGQETQYF.

The chain's CDR3 is CASSFPGRSYNEQFF. The CDR3 nucleotides read TGTGCCAGCAGCTTCCCAGGGAGATCCTACAATGAGCAGTTCTTC. The V call is TRBV7-9, the J call TRBJ2-1; possibly TRBD1 or TRBD2 for D (5 bases each). The germline CDR1 and CDR2 sequences are SEHNR and FQNEAQ (reference sequence). The CDR3 totals 15 residues. The V end lost 3 bases, the J end lost 1 base, and 10 bases lay between the germline ends.

This chain uses TRBV29-1 with TRBJ2-3; D call uncertain. The CDR3 runs to 11 residues. Germline V gene sequence: CDR1 SQVTM, CDR2 ANQGSEA. V was pared by 7 bases and J by 5 bases, with 10 bases between. The CDR3: CSGSELDTQYF. CDR3 in DNA: TGCAGCGGGTCAGAGTTAGATACGCAGTATTTT.

The chain is built from TRBV5-1 and TRBJ1-1, with a tentative D call TRBD1 (6 bases). The germline V gene has CDR1 SGHRS and CDR2 YFSETQ. The CDR3 loop spans 13 amino acids. The V gene lost 1 base and the J gene lost 11 bases, with 15 bases spanning the gap. This CDR3 reads CASSLTGTPAAFF. The CDR3, as DNA: TGCGCCAGCAGCTTGACCGGGACACCCGCGGCTTTCTTT.

This chain connects TRBV7-9 to TRBJ2-5, with 9 nucleotides matching TRBD2. After removal of 1 base from V and 1 base from J, the junction contained 10 bases not matched to a gene. This CDR3 comprises 18 residues. Germline V gene lookup returns CDR1 SEHNR and CDR2 FQNEAQ (reference sequence). The CDR3 DNA is TGTGCCAGCAGCTTAGGGCCCTGGGGTAGCGGGAGCCAAGAGACCCAGTACTTC. Protein: CASSLGPWGSGSQETQYF.

This clonotype was counted ten times or more. The rearrangement uses TRBV3-1 and TRBJ2-7; D might be TRBD1 (5 bases). The CDR3 totals 15 residues. V gave up 0 bases and J gave up 2 bases, with 11 bases separating them. Germline CDR1 is LGHDT and CDR2 is YNNKEL (reference sequence). The CDR3 reads CASSQEGDLAYEQYF. Written as DNA, the CDR3 is TGTGCCAGCAGCCAAGAAGGGGATCTCGCCTACGAGCAGTACTTC.

This clonotype was counted ten times or more. The CDR3, as DNA: TGTGCCAGCAGTTCACAGGCCCCCGGGGGAGAGACCCAGTACTTC. Protein product: CASSSQAPGGETQYF. The chain combines TRBV27 with TRBJ2-5, with D possibly being TRBD2 (6 bases). From germline, CDR1 is MNHEY and CDR2 SMNVEV (reference sequence). The length of the CDR3 is 15 residues. Trimming took 4 bases from V and 4 from J, leaving 16 bases between them.

This clonotype was recorded once. The rearrangement joins TRBV12-3 or TRBV12-4 to TRBJ2-2; possible D gene TRBD1, 6 bases. This CDR3 spans 16 amino acids. The ends were cut back, 6 bases at V and 6 bases at J, with 20 bases in the middle. The DNA of the CDR3 is TGTGCCAGCAGCCCTTTCGGCCGGGACACGGCCGGGGAGCTGTTTTTT. Protein sequence: CASSPFGRDTAGELFF.

This clonotype has more than one count but fewer than ten. V is TRBV10-2 and J is TRBJ2-3, with TRBD2 matching 10 bases. V gave up 8 bases and J gave up 6 bases; unmatched junction bases: 8. The CDR3 loop spans 14 amino acids. Germline V gives CDR1 WSHSY, CDR2 SAAADI. For the CDR3, the DNA is TGCGCCAGCGGCCCTAGCGGGAGATTTGATACGCAGTATTTT. This translates into CASGPSGRFDTQYF.

This clonotype has ten or more counts. The chain links TRBV7-2 to TRBJ2-1; tentative D call: TRBD1 (6 bases). V was clipped by 3 bases and J by 5 bases, with 8 bases between them. The germline CDR1 and CDR2 sequences are SGHTA and FQGNSA. This CDR3 has 13 amino acids. CDR3 amino acids: CASSFNRDNEQFF. The DNA for the CDR3 is TGTGCCAGCAGCTTCAACAGGGACAATGAGCAGTTCTTC.